This TCR beta chain comes out of a study of blood T cell repertoires in COVID-19. Study information: The United States, Italy and Spain supplied acute and convalescent COVID-19 samples. From T cells, B-cell-depleted T cells, or PBMCs came the material, which was cDNA or gDNA.

Assay used: immunoSEQ multiplex PCR; TCRdb lists only in-frame clones, some missing. The data show approximately 300,000 clones, around 89% seen once. The length of the CDR3 is 13 residues. CDR1 SGHNT and CDR2 YYREEE come from the germline V gene (reference sequence). Deletions cut 0 bases from V and 15 bases from J, with 17 bases between. The TCR comes from a man between 35 and 55 years old with acute or convalescent COVID-19. Sequencing used peripheral blood. V and J are TRBV5-4 and TRBJ2-3; D perhaps matches TRBD1 (7 bases). The CDR3 here is CASSLEGGGREYF. DNA for the CDR3: TGTGCCAGCAGCTTGGAAGGGGGCGGGCGGGAATATTTT.